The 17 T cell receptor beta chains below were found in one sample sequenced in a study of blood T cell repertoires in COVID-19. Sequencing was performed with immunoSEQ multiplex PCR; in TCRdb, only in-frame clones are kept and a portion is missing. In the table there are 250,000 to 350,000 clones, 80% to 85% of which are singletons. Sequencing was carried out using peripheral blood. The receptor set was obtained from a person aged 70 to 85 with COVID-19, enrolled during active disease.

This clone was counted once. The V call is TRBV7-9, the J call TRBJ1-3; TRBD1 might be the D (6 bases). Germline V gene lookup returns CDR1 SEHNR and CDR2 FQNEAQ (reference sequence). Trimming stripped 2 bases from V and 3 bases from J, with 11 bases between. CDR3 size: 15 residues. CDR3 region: CASSLPQGVGNTIYF. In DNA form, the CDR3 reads TGTGCCAGCAGCTTACCACAGGGCGTTGGAAACACCATATATTTT.

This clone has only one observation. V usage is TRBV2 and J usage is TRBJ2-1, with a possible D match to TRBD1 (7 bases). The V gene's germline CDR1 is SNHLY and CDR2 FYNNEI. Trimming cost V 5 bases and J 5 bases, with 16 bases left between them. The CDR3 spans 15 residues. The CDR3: CASSPTRGLNNEQFF. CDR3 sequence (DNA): TGTGCCAGCAGTCCGACTAGGGGGCTGAACAATGAGCAGTTCTTC.

CDR3 DNA: TGCGCCAGCAGCCCTTACTACGAGCAGTACTTC. As protein: CASSPYYEQYF. J is TRBJ2-7 and V is TRBV5-1; D is ambiguous. Trimming removed 4 bases at V and 3 bases at J, with 5 bases between. Per the germline V gene, CDR1 is SGHRS and CDR2 is YFSETQ. The CDR3 is 11 amino acids.

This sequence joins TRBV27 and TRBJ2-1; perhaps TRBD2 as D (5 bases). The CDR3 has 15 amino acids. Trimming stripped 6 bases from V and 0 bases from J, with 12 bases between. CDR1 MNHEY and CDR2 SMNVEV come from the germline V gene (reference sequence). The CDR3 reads CASRELRGSYNEQFF. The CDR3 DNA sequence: TGTGCCAGCAGGGAACTTCGGGGCTCCTACAATGAGCAGTTCTTC.

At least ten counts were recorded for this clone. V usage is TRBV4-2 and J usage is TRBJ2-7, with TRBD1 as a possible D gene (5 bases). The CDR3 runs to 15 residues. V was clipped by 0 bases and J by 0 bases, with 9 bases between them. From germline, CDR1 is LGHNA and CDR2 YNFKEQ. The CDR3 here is CASSQDATVSYEQYF. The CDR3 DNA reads TGTGCCAGCAGCCAAGACGCGACAGTCTCCTACGAGCAGTACTTC.

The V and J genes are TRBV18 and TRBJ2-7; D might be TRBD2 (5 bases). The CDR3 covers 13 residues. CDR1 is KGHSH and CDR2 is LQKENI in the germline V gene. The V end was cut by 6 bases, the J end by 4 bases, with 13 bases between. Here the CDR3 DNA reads TGTGCCAGCTCGCTCACTAGTCGGTACGAGCAGTACTTC. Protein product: CASSLTSRYEQYF.

The CDR3: CASGGAAYEQYF. CDR3 sequence (DNA): TGTGCCAGCGGTGGAGCGGCGTACGAGCAGTACTTC. The chain recombines TRBV7-9 with TRBJ2-7, with D possibly matching TRBD2 (5 bases). CDR3 length: 12 amino acids. V was clipped by 8 bases and J by 4 bases, with 12 bases between them. Germline V gives CDR1 SEHNR, CDR2 FQNEAQ (reference sequence).

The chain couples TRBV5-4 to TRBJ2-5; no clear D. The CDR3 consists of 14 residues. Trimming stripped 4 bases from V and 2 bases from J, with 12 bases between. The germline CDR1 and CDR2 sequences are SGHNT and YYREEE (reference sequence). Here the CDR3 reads CASSNQNLQETQYF. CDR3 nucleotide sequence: TGTGCCAGCAGCAATCAGAATTTGCAAGAGACCCAGTACTTC.

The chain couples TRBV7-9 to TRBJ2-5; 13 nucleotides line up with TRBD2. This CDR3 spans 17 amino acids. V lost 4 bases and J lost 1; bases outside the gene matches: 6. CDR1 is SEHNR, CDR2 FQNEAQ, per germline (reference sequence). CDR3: CASSSHRLAGGQETQYF. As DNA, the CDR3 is TGTGCCAGCAGCTCTCATCGACTAGCGGGGGGCCAAGAGACCCAGTACTTC.

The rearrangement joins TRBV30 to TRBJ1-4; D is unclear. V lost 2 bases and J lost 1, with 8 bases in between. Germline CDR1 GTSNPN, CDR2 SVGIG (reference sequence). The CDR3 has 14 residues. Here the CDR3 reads CAWSRRRTNEKLFF. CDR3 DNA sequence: TGTGCCTGGAGTAGGCGGCGAACTAATGAAAAACTGTTTTTT.

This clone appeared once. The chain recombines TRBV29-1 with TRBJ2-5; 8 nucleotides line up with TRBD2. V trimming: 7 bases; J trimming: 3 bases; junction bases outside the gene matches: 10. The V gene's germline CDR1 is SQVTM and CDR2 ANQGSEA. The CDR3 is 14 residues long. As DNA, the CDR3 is TGCAGCGGACCTCCTACTAGCGGCAAAGAGACCCAGTACTTC. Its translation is CSGPPTSGKETQYF.

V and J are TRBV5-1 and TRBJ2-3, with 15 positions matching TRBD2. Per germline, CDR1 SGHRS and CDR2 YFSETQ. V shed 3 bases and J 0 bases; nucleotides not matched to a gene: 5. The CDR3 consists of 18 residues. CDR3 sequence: CASSSGLAGGLSTDTQYF. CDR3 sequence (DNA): TGCGCCAGCAGCTCCGGACTAGCGGGGGGGCTTAGCACAGATACGCAGTATTTT.

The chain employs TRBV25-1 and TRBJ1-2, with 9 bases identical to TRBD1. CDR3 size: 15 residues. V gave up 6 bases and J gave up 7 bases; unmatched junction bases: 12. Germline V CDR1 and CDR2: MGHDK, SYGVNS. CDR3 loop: CASSPPGTGLVGYTF. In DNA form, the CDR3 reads TGTGCCAGCAGCCCCCCCGGGACAGGGTTAGTTGGCTACACCTTC.

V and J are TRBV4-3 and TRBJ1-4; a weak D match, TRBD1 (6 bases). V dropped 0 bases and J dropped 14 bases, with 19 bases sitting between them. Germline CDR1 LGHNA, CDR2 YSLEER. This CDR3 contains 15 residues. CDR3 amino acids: CASSQETTRGGPLFF. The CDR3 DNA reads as TGCGCCAGCAGCCAAGAGACGACGCGAGGGGGACCTCTGTTTTTT.

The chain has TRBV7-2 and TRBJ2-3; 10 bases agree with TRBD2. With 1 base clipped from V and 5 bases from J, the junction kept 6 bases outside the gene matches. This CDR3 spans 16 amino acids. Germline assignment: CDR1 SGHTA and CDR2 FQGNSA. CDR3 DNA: TGTGCCAGCAGCTTAGAAGCGGGGGGGCCGGTAGATACGCAGTATTTT. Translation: CASSLEAGGPVDTQYF.

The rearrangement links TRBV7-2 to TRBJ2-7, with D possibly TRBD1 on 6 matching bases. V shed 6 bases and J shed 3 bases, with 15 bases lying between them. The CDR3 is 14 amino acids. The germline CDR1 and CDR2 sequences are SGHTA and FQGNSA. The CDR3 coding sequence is TGTGCCAGCAGACCAACAGGGTTTCGCTACGAGCAGTACTTC. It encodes CASRPTGFRYEQYF.

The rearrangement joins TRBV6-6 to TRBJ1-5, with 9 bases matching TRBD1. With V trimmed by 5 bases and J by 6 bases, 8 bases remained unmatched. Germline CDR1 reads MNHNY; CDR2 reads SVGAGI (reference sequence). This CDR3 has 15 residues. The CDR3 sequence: CASSRNTGGGQPQHF. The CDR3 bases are TGTGCCAGCAGTAGGAACACAGGGGGCGGTCAGCCCCAGCATTTT.